These T cell receptor beta chains were read from a single sample in a study of blood T cell repertoires in COVID-19. The method was immunoSEQ multiplex PCR; TCRdb's version includes in-frame clones alone and lacks a portion of them. The sample lists roughly 49,000 clones; 65% to 85% were seen once. Sequenced sample: peripheral blood. The origin of the receptors is a man aged 50 to 60 with acute or convalescent COVID-19. The CDR3 runs from the conserved cysteine through the conserved F or W. Each record gives: J gene, clone size, D gene, V gene, CDR3 DNA, CDR3 protein. A D gene is named only where the DNA matches it firmly. The size of a clone is reported for some rows only, either as once, few or many, or as a class for expanded clones.

j_call: TRBJ2-7; clone_size: .; d_call: .; v_call: TRBV5-1; cdr3_nt: TGCGCCAGCAGCTTGGCCGGAGGGCTCCACGAGCAGTACTTC; cdr3_aa: CASSLAGGLHEQYF
j_call: TRBJ1-2; clone_size: .; d_call: .; v_call: TRBV28; cdr3_nt: TGTGCCAGCAGCCCGGGGGGGACTGCTAACTATGGCTACACCTTC; cdr3_aa: CASSPGGTANYGYTF
j_call: TRBJ1-5; clone_size: few; d_call: .; v_call: TRBV4-3; cdr3_nt: TGCGCCAGCAGCCAGAGGCCCCTGGGGCGCCGGCAGCCCCAGCATTTT; cdr3_aa: CASSQRPLGRRQPQHF
j_call: TRBJ1-2; clone_size: .; d_call: TRBD1; v_call: TRBV6-5; cdr3_nt: TGTGCCAGCAGTTACAGGACAGGGGTCGCTGGCTACACCTTC; cdr3_aa: CASSYRTGVAGYTF
j_call: TRBJ1-4; clone_size: .; d_call: .; v_call: TRBV6-5; cdr3_nt: TGTGCCAGCAGGAGGAGTGAAAAACTGTTTTTT; cdr3_aa: CASRRSEKLFF
j_call: TRBJ1-2; clone_size: .; d_call: .; v_call: TRBV3-1/TRBV3-2; cdr3_nt: TGTGCCAGCAGGGGCCTAGGCTACACCTTC; cdr3_aa: CASRGLGYTF
j_call: TRBJ2-3; clone_size: .; d_call: .; v_call: TRBV4-2; cdr3_nt: TGTGCCAGCAGCCAAGCAGGGGGAGGAACAGATACGCAGTATTTT; cdr3_aa: CASSQAGGGTDTQYF
j_call: TRBJ2-5; clone_size: .; d_call: TRBD2; v_call: TRBV11-2; cdr3_nt: TGTGCCAGCAGCTTAGTGGCTAGCGGGGGCCTGGGCCGAGAGACCCAGTACTTC; cdr3_aa: CASSLVASGGLGRETQYF
j_call: TRBJ1-3; clone_size: .; d_call: TRBD1; v_call: TRBV27; cdr3_nt: TGTGCCAGCAGTCTACGACAGGGGCTCTCTGGAAACACCATATATTTT; cdr3_aa: CASSLRQGLSGNTIYF
j_call: TRBJ1-3; clone_size: .; d_call: .; v_call: TRBV7-9; cdr3_nt: TGTGCCCCGGACCGGGACTTAGGAAACACCATATATTTT; cdr3_aa: CAPDRDLGNTIYF
j_call: TRBJ2-7; clone_size: .; d_call: TRBD1; v_call: TRBV28; cdr3_nt: TGTGCCAGCAGTTTAGGGGACAGGGATTTACAGGCCCTCTACGAGCAGTACTTC; cdr3_aa: CASSLGDRDLQALYEQYF
j_call: TRBJ2-4; clone_size: .; d_call: .; v_call: TRBV6-2/TRBV6-3; cdr3_nt: TGTGCCAGCAGTTGGATGGGCTCCTCCGGACCCGGGAAGTACTTC; cdr3_aa: CASSWMGSSGPGKYF
j_call: TRBJ1-2; clone_size: .; d_call: .; v_call: TRBV19; cdr3_nt: TGTGCCAGTAGTTTTTTCCGCGATGGTGGCTACACCTTC; cdr3_aa: CASSFFRDGGYTF
j_call: TRBJ2-1; clone_size: .; d_call: .; v_call: TRBV20-1; cdr3_nt: TGCAGTGCTAGGTACTTCAATGAGCAGTTCTTC; cdr3_aa: CSARYFNEQFF
j_call: TRBJ2-1; clone_size: .; d_call: TRBD1; v_call: TRBV19; cdr3_nt: TGTGCCAGTAGTATCCCGGACAGGCCCTCCTACAATGAGCAGTTCTTC; cdr3_aa: CASSIPDRPSYNEQFF
j_call: TRBJ2-5; clone_size: .; d_call: TRBD1; v_call: TRBV19; cdr3_nt: TGTGCCAGTAGTGGGACAGGGAGGGAGACCCAGTACTTC; cdr3_aa: CASSGTGRETQYF
j_call: TRBJ2-7; clone_size: .; d_call: .; v_call: TRBV5-3; cdr3_nt: TGTGCCAGAAGCTCCCGGCGAGGCGGAAACTCCTACGAGCAGTACTTC; cdr3_aa: CARSSRRGGNSYEQYF
j_call: TRBJ2-1; clone_size: .; d_call: .; v_call: TRBV6-5; cdr3_nt: TGTGCCAGCAGTTACACAGAGTACAATGAGCAGTTCTTC; cdr3_aa: CASSYTEYNEQFF
j_call: TRBJ2-3; clone_size: .; d_call: TRBD2; v_call: TRBV19; cdr3_nt: TGTGCCAGTAGTTGGCTAGCGGGAGGCACAGATACGCAGTATTTT; cdr3_aa: CASSWLAGGTDTQYF